The sequence of this T cell receptor (beta chain) was determined in a study of T cell changes during pregnancy in multiple sclerosis. TCRdb keeps only in-frame clones here, not all; method: immunoSEQ multiplex PCR. This repertoire shows roughly 80,000 clones, about 92% found once; its top ten account for approximately 2.5%. V lost 0 bases, J lost 0 bases, and 11 bases lay in between. The CDR3 loop spans 17 amino acids. The clonotype originates from a female donor with multiple sclerosis, enrolled in a pregnancy study. The chain employs TRBV23-1 and TRBJ2-2; tentative D call: TRBD2 (5 bases). TRBV23-1 is an open reading frame whose function is uncertain. Sequenced here: peripheral blood, sampled in the second trimester of pregnancy. CDR3 nucleotide sequence: TGCGCCAGCAGTCAATCCCTCCGGGGATCGAACACCGGGGAGCTGTTTTTT. The encoded protein is CASSQSLRGSNTGELFF.